Listed below are T cell receptor beta chains from one sample, sequenced in a study of cytomegalovirus exposure and HLA in healthy donors. Clones were read by immunoSEQ multiplex PCR, and TCRdb kept only the in-frame ones, dropping some. The sample gives 150,000 to 200,000 clones, more than 60% of which show up once; over 4% is in the top ten. Sequenced input: PBMCs. All receptors derive from a male donor in good health and CMV-seronegative. The CDR3 runs from the conserved cysteine through the conserved F or W. Each record gives: V gene, J gene, D gene, clone size, CDR3 protein, CDR3 DNA. D genes are given only for firm matches. Clone size is not always given. Where it is, it says once, few, many or a class for expanded clones.

V gene: TRBV5-1
J gene: TRBJ2-1
D gene: TRBD2
clone size: once
CDR3 protein: CASFSGLNEQFF
CDR3 DNA: TGCGCCAGTTTTAGCGGGCTCAATGAGCAGTTCTTC

V gene: TRBV10-3
J gene: TRBJ1-2
D gene: .
clone size: .
CDR3 protein: CAISDSSGYTF
CDR3 DNA: TGTGCCATCAGTGATAGTAGCGGCTACACCTTC

V gene: TRBV9
J gene: TRBJ2-1
D gene: .
clone size: .
CDR3 protein: CASSVGVPTYNEQFF
CDR3 DNA: TGTGCCAGCAGCGTAGGCGTTCCCACCTACAATGAGCAGTTCTTC

V gene: TRBV5-4
J gene: TRBJ2-7
D gene: TRBD2
clone size: .
CDR3 protein: CASSLKTTSGFGNEQYF
CDR3 DNA: TGTGCCAGCAGCTTGAAGACCACTAGCGGCTTCGGGAACGAGCAGTACTTC

V gene: TRBV15
J gene: TRBJ2-6
D gene: .
clone size: .
CDR3 protein: CATSTRVDGANVLTF
CDR3 DNA: TGTGCCACCAGCACCCGGGTTGATGGGGCCAACGTCCTGACTTTC

V gene: TRBV28
J gene: TRBJ1-2
D gene: .
clone size: .
CDR3 protein: CASSLSGVYGYTF
CDR3 DNA: TGTGCCAGCAGTCTGTCAGGGGTCTATGGCTACACCTTC

V gene: TRBV14
J gene: TRBJ2-7
D gene: .
clone size: once
CDR3 protein: CASSQDVGAYEQYF
CDR3 DNA: TGTGCCAGCAGCCAAGATGTCGGGGCCTACGAGCAGTACTTC

V gene: TRBV19
J gene: TRBJ2-1
D gene: TRBD2
clone size: few
CDR3 protein: CASKQSGTSGRVSSYNEQFF
CDR3 DNA: TGTGCCAGTAAACAATCCGGGACTAGCGGGAGGGTGAGCTCCTACAATGAGCAGTTCTTC

V gene: TRBV4-1
J gene: TRBJ2-5
D gene: .
clone size: .
CDR3 protein: CASSQGAYQETQYF
CDR3 DNA: TGCGCCAGCAGCCAAGGGGCATACCAAGAGACCCAGTACTTC

V gene: TRBV7-9
J gene: TRBJ1-6
D gene: .
clone size: .
CDR3 protein: CASSFSRADNSPLHF
CDR3 DNA: TGTGCCAGCAGCTTTTCGAGGGCCGATAATTCACCCCTCCACTTT

V gene: TRBV28
J gene: TRBJ1-5
D gene: TRBD1
clone size: .
CDR3 protein: CASSLSQGAPKPQHF
CDR3 DNA: TGTGCCAGCAGTTTAAGCCAGGGGGCCCCTAAGCCCCAGCATTTT

V gene: TRBV9
J gene: TRBJ2-1
D gene: TRBD2
clone size: .
CDR3 protein: CASSPLRGGVRQRNNEQFF
CDR3 DNA: TGTGCCAGCAGCCCGCTGAGGGGAGGGGTCAGGCAAAGGAACAATGAGCAGTTCTTC

V gene: TRBV4-3
J gene: TRBJ2-2
D gene: .
clone size: .
CDR3 protein: CASSQPDRNTGELFF
CDR3 DNA: TGCGCCAGCAGCCAACCGGACAGAAACACCGGGGAGCTGTTTTTT

V gene: TRBV5-4
J gene: TRBJ2-1
D gene: TRBD2
clone size: few
CDR3 protein: CASSSGLAGSYNEQFF
CDR3 DNA: TGTGCCAGCAGCTCGGGACTAGCCGGATCCTACAATGAGCAGTTCTTC

V gene: TRBV7-3
J gene: TRBJ2-3
D gene: .
clone size: .
CDR3 protein: CASSQGISSTDTQYF
CDR3 DNA: TGTGCCAGCAGCCAGGGGATCTCTAGCACAGATACGCAGTATTTT

V gene: TRBV29-1
J gene: TRBJ1-1
D gene: .
clone size: .
CDR3 protein: CSTWGLKNTEAFF
CDR3 DNA: TGCAGCACCTGGGGCCTAAAGAACACTGAAGCTTTCTTT

V gene: TRBV6-1
J gene: TRBJ1-6
D gene: .
clone size: .
CDR3 protein: CASSDRAVANSPLHF
CDR3 DNA: TGTGCCAGCAGTGACCGTGCAGTAGCAAATTCACCCCTCCACTTT

V gene: TRBV6-1
J gene: TRBJ1-6
D gene: TRBD1
clone size: .
CDR3 protein: CASSEVSGTGLAPLHF
CDR3 DNA: TGTGCCAGCAGTGAAGTCTCCGGGACAGGTCTAGCACCCCTCCACTTT

V gene: TRBV9
J gene: TRBJ2-1
D gene: TRBD2
clone size: .
CDR3 protein: CASSAGTSPINEQFF
CDR3 DNA: TGTGCCAGCAGCGCCGGGACTAGCCCAATTAATGAGCAGTTCTTC

V gene: TRBV6-6
J gene: TRBJ1-6
D gene: TRBD1
clone size: .
CDR3 protein: CASSWDRGKSPLHF
CDR3 DNA: TGTGCCAGCAGTTGGGACAGGGGAAAGTCACCCCTCCACTTT

V gene: TRBV27
J gene: TRBJ2-2
D gene: TRBD1
clone size: .
CDR3 protein: CASSLQGANGELFF
CDR3 DNA: TGTGCCAGTTCGCTACAGGGGGCCAACGGGGAGCTGTTTTTT

V gene: TRBV5-5
J gene: TRBJ1-1
D gene: .
clone size: once
CDR3 protein: CASSLAVSSGTEAFF
CDR3 DNA: TGTGCCAGCAGCTTGGCAGTCTCGTCGGGTACTGAAGCTTTCTTT

V gene: TRBV4-1
J gene: TRBJ2-1
D gene: TRBD2
clone size: .
CDR3 protein: CASSQLTSGAEQFF
CDR3 DNA: TGCGCCAGCAGCCAATTGACTAGCGGTGCTGAGCAGTTCTTC

V gene: TRBV7-6
J gene: TRBJ1-5
D gene: TRBD1
clone size: .
CDR3 protein: CASSPRDSHYSNQPQHF
CDR3 DNA: TGTGCCAGCAGCCCTCGGGACAGTCACTATAGCAATCAGCCCCAGCATTTT

V gene: TRBV9
J gene: TRBJ2-7
D gene: TRBD1
clone size: .
CDR3 protein: CASSVGSDRGLYEQYF
CDR3 DNA: TGTGCCAGCAGCGTAGGATCCGACAGGGGACTTTACGAGCAGTACTTC

V gene: TRBV11-2
J gene: TRBJ2-1
D gene: TRBD2
clone size: .
CDR3 protein: CASSSRTSGGYNEQFF
CDR3 DNA: TGTGCCAGCAGCTCACGGACTAGCGGGGGCTACAATGAGCAGTTCTTC

V gene: TRBV6-1
J gene: TRBJ1-2
D gene: .
clone size: .
CDR3 protein: CASSVYASNYGYTF
CDR3 DNA: TGTGCCAGCAGTGTCTACGCCTCTAACTATGGCTACACCTTC

V gene: TRBV6-5
J gene: TRBJ2-7
D gene: .
clone size: .
CDR3 protein: CASIPGNSSYEQYF
CDR3 DNA: TGTGCCAGCATCCCGGGAAATAGCTCCTACGAGCAGTACTTC

V gene: TRBV7-2
J gene: TRBJ1-5
D gene: .
clone size: .
CDR3 protein: CASSLTGNQPQHF
CDR3 DNA: TGTGCCAGCAGCCTCACTGGCAATCAGCCCCAGCATTTT

V gene: TRBV7-7
J gene: TRBJ2-2
D gene: .
clone size: .
CDR3 protein: CASGAPAGELFF
CDR3 DNA: TGTGCCAGCGGTGCGCCCGCCGGGGAGCTGTTTTTT

V gene: TRBV7-9
J gene: TRBJ2-7
D gene: TRBD1
clone size: .
CDR3 protein: CASSEPGQGPNEQYF
CDR3 DNA: TGTGCCAGCAGCGAACCGGGACAGGGGCCAAACGAGCAGTACTTC

V gene: TRBV11-2
J gene: TRBJ2-5
D gene: .
clone size: .
CDR3 protein: CASSLDRLRGLETQYF
CDR3 DNA: TGTGCCAGCAGCTTAGATAGATTGCGGGGGCTAGAGACCCAGTACTTC

V gene: TRBV6-5
J gene: TRBJ2-7
D gene: .
clone size: .
CDR3 protein: CASSVQGRREQYF
CDR3 DNA: TGTGCCAGCAGTGTCCAGGGGCGAAGGGAGCAGTACTTC

V gene: TRBV5-1
J gene: TRBJ2-5
D gene: .
clone size: .
CDR3 protein: CASSLGQVGGQETQYF
CDR3 DNA: TGCGCCAGCAGCTTGGGGCAGGTGGGCGGGCAAGAGACCCAGTACTTC

V gene: TRBV12-5
J gene: TRBJ1-5
D gene: .
clone size: .
CDR3 protein: CASGSPIQPQHF
CDR3 DNA: TGTGCTAGTGGTTCCCCAATCCAGCCCCAGCATTTT

V gene: TRBV7-9
J gene: TRBJ2-5
D gene: TRBD1
clone size: .
CDR3 protein: CSSSLGTGTGETQYF
CDR3 DNA: TGTTCCAGCAGCTTAGGGACAGGGACGGGGGAGACCCAGTACTTC

V gene: TRBV6-1
J gene: TRBJ2-3
D gene: TRBD2
clone size: .
CDR3 protein: CASSERPLAGVPDTQYF
CDR3 DNA: TGTGCCAGCAGTGAGAGGCCACTAGCGGGAGTCCCAGATACGCAGTATTTT

V gene: TRBV6-1
J gene: TRBJ2-1
D gene: TRBD2
clone size: .
CDR3 protein: CASPPLAGEGNEQFF
CDR3 DNA: TGTGCCAGCCCACCCTTAGCGGGAGAAGGGAATGAGCAGTTCTTC

V gene: TRBV29-1
J gene: TRBJ2-4
D gene: TRBD2
clone size: .
CDR3 protein: CSGGDGRVKNIQYF
CDR3 DNA: TGCAGCGGGGGCGACGGGAGGGTCAAAAACATTCAGTACTTC

V gene: TRBV7-9
J gene: TRBJ1-1
D gene: .
clone size: .
CDR3 protein: CSSSLATGENTEAFF
CDR3 DNA: TGTTCCAGCAGCTTAGCGACAGGCGAGAACACTGAAGCTTTCTTT

V gene: TRBV28
J gene: TRBJ1-4
D gene: .
clone size: .
CDR3 protein: CASSPPAGKTEKLFF
CDR3 DNA: TGTGCCAGCAGCCCCCCGGCCGGAAAGACAGAAAAACTGTTTTTT

V gene: TRBV28
J gene: TRBJ1-3
D gene: .
clone size: few
CDR3 protein: CASLEPSSGNTIYF
CDR3 DNA: TGTGCCAGCTTAGAGCCGAGCTCTGGAAACACCATATATTTT

V gene: TRBV10-3
J gene: TRBJ1-6
D gene: TRBD1
clone size: few
CDR3 protein: CASSGEQGAGSPLHF
CDR3 DNA: TGTGCCAGCAGTGGGGAACAGGGGGCAGGATCACCCCTCCACTTT

V gene: TRBV4-1
J gene: TRBJ2-7
D gene: TRBD2
clone size: few
CDR3 protein: CASSPTSGGFTYEQYF
CDR3 DNA: TGCGCCAGCAGCCCCACCTCCGGGGGGTTCACCTACGAGCAGTACTTC

V gene: TRBV7-9
J gene: TRBJ1-2
D gene: TRBD1
clone size: .
CDR3 protein: CASSAKQGVEGYTF
CDR3 DNA: TGTGCCAGCAGCGCGAAACAGGGGGTTGAAGGCTACACCTTC

V gene: TRBV18
J gene: TRBJ2-1
D gene: TRBD1
clone size: .
CDR3 protein: CASSPPDRGYEQFF
CDR3 DNA: TGTGCCAGCTCACCGCCCGACAGGGGGTATGAGCAGTTCTTC

V gene: TRBV19
J gene: TRBJ2-1
D gene: TRBD2
clone size: .
CDR3 protein: CASSRGLAGRKSSYNEQFF
CDR3 DNA: TGTGCCAGTTCCCGGGGACTAGCGGGGAGGAAGAGCTCCTACAATGAGCAGTTCTTC

V gene: TRBV18
J gene: TRBJ2-7
D gene: .
clone size: .
CDR3 protein: CASSYGQPSQTYEQYF
CDR3 DNA: TGTGCCAGCTCTTACGGACAGCCCTCTCAGACCTACGAGCAGTACTTC

V gene: TRBV23-1
J gene: TRBJ2-7
D gene: TRBD2
clone size: .
CDR3 protein: CASSQPTSGKTYEQYF
CDR3 DNA: TGCGCCAGTTCGCAACCGACTAGCGGGAAAACCTACGAGCAGTACTTC

V gene: TRBV7-3
J gene: TRBJ2-5
D gene: TRBD1
clone size: .
CDR3 protein: CASARQGGQETQYF
CDR3 DNA: TGTGCCAGCGCTAGACAGGGGGGACAAGAGACCCAGTACTTC

V gene: TRBV30
J gene: TRBJ2-7
D gene: TRBD1
clone size: .
CDR3 protein: CAWKHRDRFPYEQYF
CDR3 DNA: TGTGCCTGGAAGCACCGGGACAGGTTCCCCTACGAGCAGTACTTC

V gene: TRBV4-2
J gene: TRBJ1-5
D gene: .
clone size: .
CDR3 protein: CASSQTGAGQPQHF
CDR3 DNA: TGTGCCAGCAGCCAGACAGGAGCCGGTCAGCCCCAGCATTTT

V gene: TRBV28
J gene: TRBJ1-1
D gene: .
clone size: .
CDR3 protein: CASSLLMNTEAFF
CDR3 DNA: TGTGCCAGCAGTCTCTTAATGAACACTGAAGCTTTCTTT

V gene: TRBV19
J gene: TRBJ1-2
D gene: .
clone size: .
CDR3 protein: CASSPGGPYGYTF
CDR3 DNA: TGTGCCAGTAGTCCGGGGGGCCCCTATGGCTACACCTTC

V gene: TRBV2
J gene: TRBJ1-3
D gene: .
clone size: .
CDR3 protein: CASRTGQPGNTIYF
CDR3 DNA: TGTGCCAGCAGGACCGGACAACCTGGAAACACCATATATTTT

V gene: TRBV20-1
J gene: TRBJ1-1
D gene: .
clone size: few
CDR3 protein: CSARQNTEAFF
CDR3 DNA: TGCAGTGCTAGACAGAACACTGAAGCTTTCTTT

V gene: TRBV6-5
J gene: TRBJ2-7
D gene: TRBD2
clone size: few
CDR3 protein: CASSYSTAGGYEQYF
CDR3 DNA: TGTGCCAGCAGTTACTCGACTGCGGGAGGCTACGAGCAGTACTTC

V gene: TRBV12-5
J gene: TRBJ2-4
D gene: .
clone size: once
CDR3 protein: CASGLGTGWNIQYF
CDR3 DNA: TGTGCTAGTGGTTTGGGTACAGGGTGGAACATTCAGTACTTC

V gene: TRBV6-4
J gene: TRBJ2-2
D gene: .
clone size: .
CDR3 protein: CASSGPGGELFF
CDR3 DNA: TGTGCCAGCAGTGGTCCCGGCGGGGAGCTGTTTTTT

V gene: TRBV14
J gene: TRBJ2-3
D gene: .
clone size: .
CDR3 protein: CASSQVERRRTDTQYF
CDR3 DNA: TGTGCCAGCAGCCAAGTGGAGCGGAGGCGCACAGATACGCAGTATTTT